The 16 T cell receptor beta chains in this list originate from one sample, sequenced in a study of HIV-infected patients and healthy controls. 400 to 550 ng RNA was reverse transcribed with alpha and beta constant-region primers. Using multiplexing indices, alpha and beta chain libraries were generated apart by chain-specific third strand synthesis. TCRdb recomputed calls from the 5' RACE reads with MiXCR, one row per CDR3 protein. The profile shows 8,000 to 10,000 distinct CDR3 sequences, more than 7% of them singletons. Whole blood was used without fractionation, so all unsorted peripheral T cells were included. Sequencing was performed on blood, taken before antiretroviral therapy. The receptors originated from an adult with HIV infection. The donor label of this sample is uncertain.

In its sample, this clonotype was seen many times. This chain connects TRBV6-1 to TRBJ2-5, with D uncertain. The CDR3 is 13 residues long. Germline CDR1 MNHNS, CDR2 SASEGT. Between the trimmed V and J ends, which lost 3 bases and 2 bases, there was a span of 7 bases. The CDR3 loop reads CASSDLPQETQYF. CDR3 in DNA: TGTGCCAGCAGTGACCTTCCACAAGAGACCCAGTACTTC.

This clonotype was observed at least ten times. V gene TRBV7-2 combines with J gene TRBJ2-7; no reliable D call. The germline V and J ends were trimmed by 4 bases and 3 bases, with 10 bases remaining between them. Germline V gene data show CDR1 as SGHTA and CDR2 as FQGNSA. CDR3 length equals 13 residues. CDR3 loop: CASSYGTHYEQYF. The CDR3, as DNA: TGTGCCAGCAGCTACGGAACTCACTACGAGCAGTACTTC.

The sample holds many counts of this clonotype. The chain carries TRBV5-1 and TRBJ2-1; no clear D. Germline CDR1 and CDR2: SGHRS and YFSETQ. The CDR3 is 14 amino acids. V lost 0 bases to trimming and J lost 2 bases, with 6 bases between them. The CDR3, as DNA: TGCGCCAGCAGCTTGGATTTGGCCTACAATGAGCAGTTCTTC. It translates to CASSLDLAYNEQFF.

In its sample, this clonotype was seen many times. At one end the junction does not follow the germline gene, possibly because of a read error. The chain joins TRBV2 to TRBJ2-4; D is possibly TRBD1 (5 bases). The CDR3 spans 8 residues. Germline lookup yields CDR1 SNHLY and CDR2 FYNNEI. The DNA for the CDR3 is TGTGCCACCCAATGGGGCAGCTTC. As protein: CATQWGSF.

This clonotype appeared many times. The genes are TRBV14 and TRBJ1-1; no definite D call. The germline V gene encodes CDR1 SGHDN and CDR2 FVKESK. Trimming removed 4 bases from V and 1 base from J, with 10 bases in between. The CDR3 is 14 amino acids. The CDR3 sequence: CASSLWNRNTEAFF. As DNA, the CDR3 is TGTGCCAGCAGCCTCTGGAACAGGAACACTGAAGCTTTCTTT.

This clonotype was found many times. This chain uses TRBV2 with TRBJ1-1, with a possible D match to TRBD1 (5 bases). Trimming pared 2 bases from V and 4 bases from J, leaving 11 bases between. CDR3 length: 14 residues. Germline CDR1 reads SNHLY; CDR2 reads FYNNEI. CDR3 coding DNA: TGTGCCAGCAGTGAACGGAGGGGATCCACTGAAGCTTTCTTT. Translated, it gives CASSERRGSTEAFF.

This clonotype was picked up many times. V gene TRBV6-5 combines with J gene TRBJ2-1, with TRBD1 identical over 9 bases. V was clipped by 1 base and J by 4 bases; unmatched bases: 2. The CDR3 is made up of 15 amino acids. Per germline, CDR1 MNHEY and CDR2 SVGAGI. CDR3 in amino acids: CASSYFGTGYNEQFF. The CDR3 nucleotides read TGTGCCAGCAGTTACTTTGGGACAGGGTACAATGAGCAGTTCTTC.

The table lists this clonotype with many counts. The gene calls are TRBV7-8 and TRBJ1-1; D remains ambiguous. Germline CDR1 reads SGHVS; CDR2 reads FQNEAQ. This CDR3 has 16 residues. Trimming cost V 1 base and J 5 bases, with 17 bases left between them. In DNA, the CDR3 is TGTGCCAGCAGCTTAGGGACGGTCCGGGATTGGACTGAAGCTTTCTTT. The encoded protein is CASSLGTVRDWTEAFF.

V usage is TRBV3-1 and J usage is TRBJ1-2, with D uncertain. V gave up 1 base and J gave up 8 bases, with 8 bases separating them. Germline V gene lookup returns CDR1 LGHDT and CDR2 YNNKEL (reference sequence). The CDR3 extends over 12 amino acids. Here the CDR3 reads CASSQGGEGYTF. The CDR3, as DNA: TGTGCCAGCAGCCAAGGGGGAGAAGGCTACACCTTC.

This chain uses TRBV20-1 with TRBJ2-7, with a tentative D call TRBD2 (6 bases). The CDR3 extends over 13 amino acids. Germline lookup yields CDR1 DFQATT and CDR2 SNEGSKA (reference sequence). V gave up 3 bases and J gave up 6 bases, with 15 bases separating them. The CDR3 nucleotides are TGCAGTGCTAGCGGGGGACCACGCGGCGAGCAGTACTTC. Translation: CSASGGPRGEQYF.

This clonotype was seen a few times. The chain links TRBV9 to TRBJ1-1; D is unclear. Germline loops: CDR1 SGDLS, CDR2 YYNGEE. This CDR3 is 14 amino acids long. V lost 0 bases, J lost 1 base, and 7 bases lay in between. The CDR3 coding sequence is TGTGCCAGCAGCGTAGTTACAGAGAACACTGAAGCTTTCTTT. Amino acid sequence: CASSVVTENTEAFF.

This clonotype was seen only a few times. This chain joins TRBV5-1 and TRBJ2-1; the match to TRBD2 covers 9 bases. Trimming cost V 2 bases and J 8 bases; bases outside gene matches: 8. The CDR3 totals 15 residues. Germline CDR1 and CDR2: SGHRS and YFSETQ. The CDR3 spells CASSFKSGGSYEQFF. CDR3 nucleotide sequence: TGCGCCAGCAGCTTCAAAAGCGGGGGGTCATATGAGCAGTTCTTC.

This clonotype was seen ten or more times. The V and J genes are TRBV6-5 and TRBJ2-5, with a possible D match to TRBD2 (7 bases). The V gene's germline CDR1 is MNHEY and CDR2 SVGAGI. V shed 6 bases and J shed 5 bases, with 19 bases lying between them. The CDR3 sequence is 15 residues long. The CDR3, as DNA: TGTGCCAGCAGCGTGTCCCTAGGGGGGGTGGAGACCCAGTACTTC. Amino acids: CASSVSLGGVETQYF.

This clonotype was counted a few times. V and J are TRBV10-3 and TRBJ2-3, with D tentatively TRBD1 or TRBD2 (6 bases each). V shed 7 bases and J shed 5 bases, with 16 bases lying between them. The CDR3 is made up of 14 amino acids. Germline-derived CDR1 and CDR2 are ENHRY and SYGVKD. This chain's CDR3 is CAITGGPAGDTQYF. CDR3 bases: TGTGCCATCACTGGGGGGCCCGCCGGAGATACGCAGTATTTT.

This clonotype was observed many times. The chain uses TRBV10-3 and TRBJ2-7; possible D gene TRBD2, 6 bases. The CDR3 is 13 residues long. Germline CDR1 is ENHRY and CDR2 is SYGVKD. The germline V and J ends were trimmed by 2 bases and 6 bases, with 11 bases remaining between them. DNA for the CDR3: TGTGCCATCAGTGAGAGGGAGGCGGGCGAGCAGTACTTC. Amino acids: CAISEREAGEQYF.

This clonotype was observed a handful of times. The chain carries TRBV7-9 and TRBJ1-2, with D unresolved. The CDR3 is 12 residues long. The V gene's germline CDR1 is SEHNR and CDR2 FQNEAQ (reference sequence). With 5 bases removed from V and 8 bases from J, the gap between germline ends came to 12 bases. CDR3 sequence: CASSPSSGGYTF. Written as DNA, the CDR3 is TGTGCCAGCAGCCCGTCCAGTGGAGGCTACACCTTC.